This T cell receptor (beta chain) was identified in a study of breast tumors, draining lymph nodes, adjacent tissues. In regard to this clonotype: Its antigen is currently unknown. One end of the junction does not line up with germline, which may come from a read error.

MiXCR, run by TCRdb on the multiplex PCR reads, gives a single entry per CDR3 protein. Of about 270,000 distinct CDR3 sequences listed, 30% to 35% are singletons. General study results and limits: Tumor T cell lymph node origin was a supported hypothesis, not proven.

Breast cancer patients provided tissue from their axillary draining lymph nodes. Sequencing used axillary lymph node tissue. This receptor was identified in a female donor with breast cancer. Some clones in this sample may be carry-over from other donors' samples.

CDR3 nucleotide sequence: TGTGCTAGCACGACAGGGGTGAGCGATCAGCCCCAGCATTTT. This sequence encodes CASTTGVSDQPQHF. This chain links TRBV7-7 with TRBJ1-5; 8 bases match TRBD1. The CDR3 is 14 residues long. Germline assignment: CDR1 SSHAT and CDR2 FNYEAQ (reference sequence).